One sample yielded the 6 T cell receptor beta chains listed below, sequenced in a study of regulatory T cells in long-lasting Graves disease. This sample's time point: newly diagnosed GD, antithyroid drugs for less than 3 months. PBMCs were the source of the RNA used for TCR sequencing. According to the study, TCR beta libraries were built with iRepertoire HTBI primers and CDR3-region Arm-PCR. TCRdb reprocessed the multiplex PCR reads with MiXCR, giving one entry per CDR3 protein. This sample has some 600,000 distinct CDR3 sequences; about 15% occur once, and the top ten carry 9.5% to 15%. The same sample was also used in a study of T cells in Graves' hyperthyroidism and ophthalmopathy.

This sample comprised peripheral blood mononuclear cells (PBMCs), obtained at new diagnosis, from a patient treated with antithyroid drugs. The receptor set was obtained from a young man with Graves disease.

There are many counts of this clonotype. The chain joins TRBV7-8 to TRBJ2-1, with D perhaps matching TRBD2 (5 bases). This CDR3 comprises 15 residues. CDR1 is SGHVS and CDR2 is FQNEAQ in the germline V gene. V lost 5 bases and J lost 7, with 18 bases in between. This chain's CDR3 is CASSPWTQNRNEQFF. The CDR3 DNA sequence: TGTGCCAGCAGCCCGTGGACTCAAAACAGAAATGAGCAGTTCTTC.

The gene calls are TRBV2 and TRBJ2-1; TRBD2 matches 7 bases. The germline CDR1 and CDR2 sequences are SNHLY and FYNNEI. The CDR3 spans 13 residues. V lost 7 bases and J lost 7; bases outside the gene matches: 7. CDR3 coding DNA: TGTGCCAGCATACGCGGGAGTCTAAATGAGCAGTTCTTC. Residues: CASIRGSLNEQFF.

This clonotype was counted between two and nine times. The CDR3 region has the DNA TGTGCCAGCAGCGGTACCCCACAGGGAGGTGAAAAACTGTTTTTT. This encodes CASSGTPQGGEKLFF. The chain combines TRBV3-1 with TRBJ1-4, with TRBD1 as a possible D gene (6 bases). This CDR3 is built from 15 residues. In germline, CDR1 is LGHDT, CDR2 YNNKEL (reference sequence). V lost 5 bases, J lost 7 bases, and 17 bases lay in between.

This sequence joins TRBV20-1 and TRBJ2-5; 9 bases line up with TRBD2. CDR3 length: 15 amino acids. V shed 4 bases, J shed 5 bases, and the junction held 11 bases outside the gene matches. Germline V lookup: CDR1 DFQATT, CDR2 SNEGSKA (reference sequence). This CDR3 reads CSAIRGSGRGETQYF. Written as DNA, the CDR3 is TGCAGTGCTATCAGGGGTAGCGGGAGAGGGGAGACCCAGTACTTC.

The chain employs TRBV5-1 and TRBJ1-4; D perhaps matches TRBD1 (6 bases). The ends were cut back, 1 base at V and 8 bases at J, with 12 bases in the middle. Germline lookup yields CDR1 SGHRS and CDR2 YFSETQ. This CDR3 spans 14 amino acids. The CDR3 DNA reads as TGCGCCAGCAGCTTGACGGGACACCCAGAAAAACTGTTTTTT. Residues: CASSLTGHPEKLFF.

This clonotype was observed many times. V usage is TRBV7-9 and J usage is TRBJ2-7; the D gene is possibly TRBD2 (7 bases). Germline CDR1 and CDR2: SEHNR and FQNEAQ (reference sequence). The V end lost 3 bases, the J end lost 3 bases, and 15 bases lay between the germline ends. There are 15 residues in the CDR3. For the CDR3, the DNA is TGTGCCAGCAGCTTTGTGCGGGGGCCTAACTACGAGCAGTACTTC. Amino acid sequence: CASSFVRGPNYEQYF.